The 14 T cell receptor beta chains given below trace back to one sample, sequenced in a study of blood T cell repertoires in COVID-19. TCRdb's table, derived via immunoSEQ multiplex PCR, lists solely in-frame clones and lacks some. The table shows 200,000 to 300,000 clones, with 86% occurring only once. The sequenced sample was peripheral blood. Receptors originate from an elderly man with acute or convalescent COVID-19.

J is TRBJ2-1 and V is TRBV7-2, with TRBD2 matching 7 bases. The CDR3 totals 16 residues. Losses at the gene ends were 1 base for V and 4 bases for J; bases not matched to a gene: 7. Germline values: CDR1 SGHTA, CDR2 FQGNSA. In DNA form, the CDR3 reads TGTGCCAGCAGCTTAGTCGGGCGGGGGAGTTACAATGAGCAGTTCTTC. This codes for CASSLVGRGSYNEQFF.

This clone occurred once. CDR3 sequence reads: CASSSTGLFNEKLFF. The CDR3 bases are TGTGCCAGTAGTTCGACCGGACTGTTCAATGAAAAACTGTTTTTT. The chain recombines TRBV19 with TRBJ1-4; unclear D gene. Per germline, CDR1 LNHDA and CDR2 SQIVND (reference sequence). V shed 5 bases and J shed 5 bases, with 15 bases lying between them. This CDR3 has 15 amino acids.

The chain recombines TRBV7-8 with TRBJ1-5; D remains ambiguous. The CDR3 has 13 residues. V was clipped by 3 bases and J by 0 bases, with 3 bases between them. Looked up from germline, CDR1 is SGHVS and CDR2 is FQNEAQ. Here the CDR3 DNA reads TGTGCCAGCAGCTTCAATAGCAATCAGCCCCAGCATTTT. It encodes CASSFNSNQPQHF.

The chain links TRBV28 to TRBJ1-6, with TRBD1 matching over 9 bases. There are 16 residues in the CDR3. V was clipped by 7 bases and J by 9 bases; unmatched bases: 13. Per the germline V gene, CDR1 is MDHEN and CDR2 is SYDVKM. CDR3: CASNQEQGARSSPLHF. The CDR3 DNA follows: TGTGCCAGCAACCAAGAACAGGGGGCGCGTTCTTCACCCCTCCACTTT. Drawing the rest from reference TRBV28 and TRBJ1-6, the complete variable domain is DVKVTQSSRYLVKRTGEKVFLECVQDMDHENMFWYRQDPGLGLRLIYFSYDVKMKEKGDIPEGYSVSREKKERFSLILESASTNQTSMYLCASNQEQGARSSPLHFGNGTRLTVT.

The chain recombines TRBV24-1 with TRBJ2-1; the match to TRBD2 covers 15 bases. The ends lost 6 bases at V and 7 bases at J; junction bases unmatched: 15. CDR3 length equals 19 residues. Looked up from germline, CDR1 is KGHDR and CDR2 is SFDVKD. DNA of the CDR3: TGTGCCACCAGTCCCTCCGGGACTAGCGGGAGGTGGGGGAGGAATGAGCAGTTCTTC. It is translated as CATSPSGTSGRWGRNEQFF.

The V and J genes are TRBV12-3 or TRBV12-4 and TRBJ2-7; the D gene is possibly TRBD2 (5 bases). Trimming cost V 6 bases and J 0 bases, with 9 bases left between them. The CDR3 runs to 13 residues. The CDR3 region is CASSPSGSYEQYF. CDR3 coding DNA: TGTGCCAGCAGCCCCAGCGGCTCCTACGAGCAGTACTTC.

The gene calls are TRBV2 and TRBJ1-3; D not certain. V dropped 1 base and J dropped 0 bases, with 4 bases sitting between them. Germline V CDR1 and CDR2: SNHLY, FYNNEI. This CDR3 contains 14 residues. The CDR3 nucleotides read TGTGCCAGCAGTGAAGGACTCTCTGGAAACACCATATATTTT. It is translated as CASSEGLSGNTIYF.

The CDR3: CASSIQGQHSPLHF. CDR3 DNA sequence: TGTGCCAGTAGTATACAAGGACAGCATTCACCCCTCCACTTT. The chain couples TRBV19 to TRBJ1-6; D might be TRBD1 (6 bases). The CDR3 runs 14 residues. CDR1 and CDR2 from the germline V gene are LNHDA and SQIVND (reference sequence). V lost 2 bases and J lost 8, with 10 bases in between.

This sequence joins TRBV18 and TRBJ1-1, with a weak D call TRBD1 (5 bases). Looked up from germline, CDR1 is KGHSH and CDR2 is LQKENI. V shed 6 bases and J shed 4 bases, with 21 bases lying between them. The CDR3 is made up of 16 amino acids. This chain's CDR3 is CASSPAPGVSGTEAFF. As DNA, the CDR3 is TGTGCCAGCTCTCCAGCACCGGGGGTTTCGGGCACTGAAGCTTTCTTT.

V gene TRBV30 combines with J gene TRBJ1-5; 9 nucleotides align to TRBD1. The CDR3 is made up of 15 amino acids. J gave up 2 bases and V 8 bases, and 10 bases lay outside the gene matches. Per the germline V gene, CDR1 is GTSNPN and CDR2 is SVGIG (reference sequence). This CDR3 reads CAPSTGGGGNQPQHF. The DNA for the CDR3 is TGTGCCCCTTCGACAGGGGGGGGAGGCAATCAGCCCCAGCATTTT.

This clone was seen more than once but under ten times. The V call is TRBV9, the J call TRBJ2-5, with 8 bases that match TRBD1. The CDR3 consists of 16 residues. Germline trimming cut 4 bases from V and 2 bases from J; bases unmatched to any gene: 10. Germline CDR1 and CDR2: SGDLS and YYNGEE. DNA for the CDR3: TGTGCCAGCAGCCCAGCTGGCAGGGGGCCTCAAGAGACCCAGTACTTC. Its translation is CASSPAGRGPQETQYF.

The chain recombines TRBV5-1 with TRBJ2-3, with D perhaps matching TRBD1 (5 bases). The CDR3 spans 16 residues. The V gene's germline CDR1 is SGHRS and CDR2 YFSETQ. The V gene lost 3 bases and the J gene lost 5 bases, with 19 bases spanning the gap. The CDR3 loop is CASSSTVPRQGDTQYF. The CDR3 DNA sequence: TGCGCCAGCAGCTCGACTGTCCCGAGGCAGGGAGATACGCAGTATTTT.

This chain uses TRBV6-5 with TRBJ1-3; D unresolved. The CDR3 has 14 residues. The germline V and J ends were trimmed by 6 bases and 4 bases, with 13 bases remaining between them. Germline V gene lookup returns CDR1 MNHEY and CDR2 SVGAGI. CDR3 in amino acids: CASRTGSQGNTIYF. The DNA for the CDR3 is TGTGCCAGCAGGACGGGGTCTCAGGGAAACACCATATATTTT.

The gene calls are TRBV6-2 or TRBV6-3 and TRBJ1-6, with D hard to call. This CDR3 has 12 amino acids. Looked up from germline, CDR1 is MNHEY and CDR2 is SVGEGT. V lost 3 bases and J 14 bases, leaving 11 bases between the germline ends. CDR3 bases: TGTGCCAGCAGTTATGGAGGCAGCTCCCTCCACTTT. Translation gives CASSYGGSSLHF.